This TCR beta chain was captured in a study of post-analysis software for immune sequencing data. This clonotype was recorded a few times. Unique-molecular-identifier-tagged TCR beta cDNA libraries were used. In TCRdb, the PCR reads were re-called with MiXCR into one record per CDR3 protein. This repertoire shows about 560,000 distinct CDR3 sequences, roughly 47% found once; its top ten account for more than 1.5%. The receptor's source is a girl between 10 and 17 years old with multiple sclerosis. Sequencing was carried out using blood.

The chain's CDR3 is CASSPGGTGAYEQYF. The CDR3 region has the DNA TGCGCCAGCAGCCCGGGAGGGACAGGCGCCTACGAGCAGTACTTC. V is TRBV5-1 and J is TRBJ2-5, with D perhaps being TRBD1 or TRBD2 (8 bases each). The J call may be mistaken, given a closer DNA end match to TRBJ2-7. The germline V gene has CDR1 SGHRS and CDR2 YFSETQ. The CDR3 is 15 residues long.